This entry features one T cell receptor beta chain sequence. Its antigen is still unknown. The input lacks base qualities; no much larger clone sits a single base away. The meaning of the sample's time point label: approximately 10-day in vitro stimulation with candidate neoantigen peptide 7. Mismatch repair deficiency was established in every enrolled patient by polymerase chain reaction or immunohistochemistry. TCR sequencing was carried out for three patients who responded to pembrolizumab therapy. Each of seven ELISpot-reactive candidate neoantigen peptides was used in an approximately eleven-day in vitro stimulation prior to TCR sequencing. A control culture with no peptide was handled in the same way and served as the baseline for calculating clone fold changes. In the phase II trial, pembrolizumab PD-1 blockade was tested prospectively in advanced mismatch repair-deficient cancers, no matter which tissue of origin the cancers came from.

The data originate from a study of PD-1 blockade in mismatch repair-deficient tumors (dated by TCRdb to about 2017). With regard to the full study: The trial enrolled some 90 consecutive patients with roughly twelve mismatch repair-deficient cancer types between late 2013 and September 2016, all previously treated and progressing. Deep sequencing of TCR CDR3 regions was used to track tumor-associated T cell clones in peripheral blood of patients responding to PD-1 blockade.

The CDR3 starts with the cysteine, ends with the phenylalanine, and has 16 residues. The only DNA kept is the CDR3, 48 bases in frame from the first base. CDR1 is given as MNHEY and CDR2 as SMNVEV, both from the germline V gene (reference sequence). Trimming accounts for 3 bases at V and 2 bases at J, while the number of junction bases matched to no gene is 5. Library prep was done by the immunoSEQ multiplex PCR assay. Under the source paper's analysis protocol: A clone was defined as neoantigen-specific if the clone expanded significantly to the relevant peptide but showed no significant expansion to any other peptide tested. TCRdb stores this immuneACCESS table with in-frame sequences only. Part of the clones is absent; in the studies checked, under half of the shortfall reflects unresolved V genes, and no reason is known for the rest. The V and J calls and clone size are taken from that table; D and trimming were inferred from the DNA. The sample table records about 8,700 clones; over 75% of these occur just once. In total, the top ten clones hold about 12% of the sample.

General conclusions and limits of the study: Clonal expansion was elicited by three of the seven peptides, yielding 140 or so unique blood TCRs of which seven were also found in tumor, and every positive peptide was derived from frameshift mutations. Tumor-resident clones, often undetectable in blood before treatment, expanded rapidly after pembrolizumab and then contracted, generally before radiologic responses.

The clonotype originates from an adult with mismatch repair-deficient cancer. Material: cells cultured in vitro, obtained from a patient treated with pembrolizumab. Recombination connected TRBV27 to TRBJ2-1; 9 middle bases align to TRBD2. The base sequence is TGTGCCAGCAGTTTCGGACCTAGCGGGGCCTACAATGAGCAGTTCTTC. Its translation is CASSFGPSGAYNEQFF.